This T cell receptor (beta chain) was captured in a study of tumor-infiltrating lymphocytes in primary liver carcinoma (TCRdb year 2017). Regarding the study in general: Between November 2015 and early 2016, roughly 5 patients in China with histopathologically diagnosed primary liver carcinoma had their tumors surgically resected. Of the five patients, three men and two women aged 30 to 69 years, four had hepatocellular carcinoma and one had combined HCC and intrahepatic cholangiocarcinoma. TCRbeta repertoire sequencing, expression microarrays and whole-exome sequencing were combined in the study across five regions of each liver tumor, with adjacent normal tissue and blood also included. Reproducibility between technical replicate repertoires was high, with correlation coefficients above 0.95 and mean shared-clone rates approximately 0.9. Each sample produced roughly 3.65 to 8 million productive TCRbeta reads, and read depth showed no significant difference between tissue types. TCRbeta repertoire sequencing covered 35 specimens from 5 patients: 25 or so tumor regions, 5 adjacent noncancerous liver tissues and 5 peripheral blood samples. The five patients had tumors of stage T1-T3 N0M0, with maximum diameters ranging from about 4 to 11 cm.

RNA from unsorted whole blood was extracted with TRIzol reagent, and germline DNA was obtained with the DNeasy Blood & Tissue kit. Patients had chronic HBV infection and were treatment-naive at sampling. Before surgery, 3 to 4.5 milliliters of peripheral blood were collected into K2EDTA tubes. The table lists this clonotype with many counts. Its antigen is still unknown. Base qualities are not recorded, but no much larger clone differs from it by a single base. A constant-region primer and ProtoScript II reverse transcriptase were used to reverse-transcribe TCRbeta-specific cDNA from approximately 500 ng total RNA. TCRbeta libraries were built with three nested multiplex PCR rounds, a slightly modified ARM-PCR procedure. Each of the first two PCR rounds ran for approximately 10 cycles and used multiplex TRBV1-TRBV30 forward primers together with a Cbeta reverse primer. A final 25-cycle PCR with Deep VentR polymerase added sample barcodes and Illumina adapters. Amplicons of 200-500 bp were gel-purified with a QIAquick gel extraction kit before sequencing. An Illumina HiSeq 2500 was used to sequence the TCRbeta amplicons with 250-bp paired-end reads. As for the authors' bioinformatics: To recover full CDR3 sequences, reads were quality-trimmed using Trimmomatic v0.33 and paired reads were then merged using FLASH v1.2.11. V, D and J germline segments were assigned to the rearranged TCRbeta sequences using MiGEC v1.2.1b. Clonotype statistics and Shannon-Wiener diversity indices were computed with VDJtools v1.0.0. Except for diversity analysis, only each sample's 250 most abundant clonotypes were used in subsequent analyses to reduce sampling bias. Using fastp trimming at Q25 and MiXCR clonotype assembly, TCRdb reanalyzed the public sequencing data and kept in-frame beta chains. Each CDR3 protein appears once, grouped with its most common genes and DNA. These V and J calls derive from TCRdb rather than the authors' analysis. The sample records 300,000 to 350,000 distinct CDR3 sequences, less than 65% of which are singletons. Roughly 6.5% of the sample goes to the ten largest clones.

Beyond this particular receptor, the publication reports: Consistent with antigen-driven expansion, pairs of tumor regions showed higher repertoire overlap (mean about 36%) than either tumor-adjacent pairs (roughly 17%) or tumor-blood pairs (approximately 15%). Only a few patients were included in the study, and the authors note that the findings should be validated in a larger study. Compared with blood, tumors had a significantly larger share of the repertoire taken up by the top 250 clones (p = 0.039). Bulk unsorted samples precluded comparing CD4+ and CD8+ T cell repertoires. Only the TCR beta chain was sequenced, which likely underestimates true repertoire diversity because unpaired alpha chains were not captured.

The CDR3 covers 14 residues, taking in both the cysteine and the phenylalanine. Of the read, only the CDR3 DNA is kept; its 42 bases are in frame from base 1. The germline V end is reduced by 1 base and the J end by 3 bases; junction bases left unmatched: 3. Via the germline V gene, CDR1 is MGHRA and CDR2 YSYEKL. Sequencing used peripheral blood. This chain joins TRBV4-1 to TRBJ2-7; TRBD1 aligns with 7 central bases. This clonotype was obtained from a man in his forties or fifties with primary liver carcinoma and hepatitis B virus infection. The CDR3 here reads CASSQGTGDYEQYF. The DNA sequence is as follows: TGCGCCAGCAGCCAAGGGACAGGCGACTACGAGCAGTACTTC.